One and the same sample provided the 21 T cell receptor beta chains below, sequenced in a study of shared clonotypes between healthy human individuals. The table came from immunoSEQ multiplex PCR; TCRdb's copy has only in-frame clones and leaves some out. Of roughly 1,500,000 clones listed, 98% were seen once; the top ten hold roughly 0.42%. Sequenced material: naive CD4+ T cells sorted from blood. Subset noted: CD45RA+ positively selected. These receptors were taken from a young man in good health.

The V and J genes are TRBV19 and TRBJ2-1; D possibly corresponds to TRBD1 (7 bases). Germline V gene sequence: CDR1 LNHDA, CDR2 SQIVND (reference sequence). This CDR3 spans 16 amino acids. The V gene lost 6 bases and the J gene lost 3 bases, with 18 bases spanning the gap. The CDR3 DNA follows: TGTGCCAGTAGCACGACAGGGAGGTCCCTCTACAATGAGCAGTTCTTC. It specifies CASSTTGRSLYNEQFF.

CDR3 in amino acids: CASSLGQADTDTQYF. Here the CDR3 DNA reads TGTGCCAGCAGCTTAGGACAGGCCGACACAGATACGCAGTATTTT. The chain combines TRBV11-3 with TRBJ2-3, with a possible D match to TRBD1 (6 bases). CDR3 length equals 15 residues. Per the germline V gene, CDR1 is SGHNT and CDR2 is YENEEA. Trimming removed 1 base at V and 2 bases at J, with 10 bases between.

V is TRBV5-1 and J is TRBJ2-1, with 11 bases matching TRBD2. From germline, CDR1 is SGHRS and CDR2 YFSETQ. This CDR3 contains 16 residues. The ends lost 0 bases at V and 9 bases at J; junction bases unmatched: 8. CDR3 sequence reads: CASSLDIAGGPIEQFF. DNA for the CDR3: TGCGCCAGCAGCTTGGATATAGCGGGAGGGCCCATTGAGCAGTTCTTC.

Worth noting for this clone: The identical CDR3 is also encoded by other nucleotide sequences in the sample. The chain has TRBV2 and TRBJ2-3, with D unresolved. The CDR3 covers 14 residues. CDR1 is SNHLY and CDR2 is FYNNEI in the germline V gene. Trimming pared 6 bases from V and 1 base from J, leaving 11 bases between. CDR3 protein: CASRYRARTDTQYF. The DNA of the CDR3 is TGTGCCAGCAGGTACAGAGCGCGCACAGATACGCAGTATTTT. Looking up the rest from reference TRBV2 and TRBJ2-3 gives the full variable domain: EPEVTQTPSHQVTQMGQEVILRCVPISNHLYFYWYRQILGQKVEFLVSFYNNEISEKSEIFDDQFSVERPDGSNFTLKIRSTKLEDSAMYFCASRYRARTDTQYFGPGTRLTVL.

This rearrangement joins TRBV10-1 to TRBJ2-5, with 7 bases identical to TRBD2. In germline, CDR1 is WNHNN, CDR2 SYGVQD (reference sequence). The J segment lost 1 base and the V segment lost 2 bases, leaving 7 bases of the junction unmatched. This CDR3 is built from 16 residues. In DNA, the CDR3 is TGCGCCAGCAGTGAGAGTAGCGGGCTGATCCAAGAGACCCAGTACTTC. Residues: CASSESSGLIQETQYF.

In DNA, the CDR3 is TGTGCCAGCAGACTCTTTGATGGGGGCGCAGGCGGCTACACCTTC. It encodes CASRLFDGGAGGYTF. V gene TRBV6-6 combines with J gene TRBJ1-2, with D tentatively TRBD1 (6 bases). Germline V gene sequence: CDR1 MNHNY, CDR2 SVGAGI (reference sequence). The CDR3 has 15 residues. V lost 6 bases and J lost 8, with 22 bases in between.

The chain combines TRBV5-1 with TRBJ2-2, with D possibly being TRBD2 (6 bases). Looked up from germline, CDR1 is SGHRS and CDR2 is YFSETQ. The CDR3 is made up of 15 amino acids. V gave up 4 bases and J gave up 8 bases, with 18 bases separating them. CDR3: CASSLNSRGLGELFF. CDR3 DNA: TGCGCCAGCAGCCTTAACTCCCGGGGACTGGGGGAGCTGTTTTTT. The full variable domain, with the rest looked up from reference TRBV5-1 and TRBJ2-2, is KAGVTQTPRYLIKTRGQQVTLSCSPISGHRSVSWYQQTPGQGLQFLFEYFSETQRNKGNFPGRFSGRQFSNSRSEMNVSTLELGDSALYLCASSLNSRGLGELFFGEGSRLTVL.

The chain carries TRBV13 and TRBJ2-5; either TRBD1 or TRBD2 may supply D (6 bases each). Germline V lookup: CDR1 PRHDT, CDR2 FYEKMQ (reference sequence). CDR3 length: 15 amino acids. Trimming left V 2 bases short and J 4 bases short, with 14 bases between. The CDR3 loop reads CASSLSPWGAETQYF. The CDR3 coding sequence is TGTGCCAGCAGCTTAAGTCCATGGGGGGCAGAGACCCAGTACTTC. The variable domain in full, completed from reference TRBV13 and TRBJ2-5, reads AAGVIQSPRHLIKEKRETATLKCYPIPRHDTVYWYQQGPGQDPQFLISFYEKMQSDKGSIPDRFSAQQFSDYHSELNMSSLELGDSALYFCASSLSPWGAETQYFGPGTRLLVL.

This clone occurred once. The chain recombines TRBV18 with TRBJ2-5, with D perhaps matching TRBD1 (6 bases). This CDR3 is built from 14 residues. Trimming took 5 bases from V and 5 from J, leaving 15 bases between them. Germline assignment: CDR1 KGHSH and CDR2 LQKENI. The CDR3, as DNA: TGTGCCAGCTCAACGGACAGCCGACGGGAGACCCAGTACTTC. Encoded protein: CASSTDSRRETQYF.

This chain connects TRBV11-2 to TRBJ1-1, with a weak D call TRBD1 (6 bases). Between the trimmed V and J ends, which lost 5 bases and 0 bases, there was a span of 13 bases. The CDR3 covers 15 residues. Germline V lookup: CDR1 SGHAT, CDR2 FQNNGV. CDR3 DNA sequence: TGTGCCAGCAGCCCCCTCACAGGGATGAACACTGAAGCTTTCTTT. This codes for CASSPLTGMNTEAFF.

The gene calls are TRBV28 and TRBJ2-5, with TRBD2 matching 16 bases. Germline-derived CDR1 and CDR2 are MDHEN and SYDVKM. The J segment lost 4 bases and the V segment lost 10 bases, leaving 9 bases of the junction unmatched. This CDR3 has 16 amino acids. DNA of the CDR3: TGTGCCACCTCCCCGGGACTAGCGGGAGGGAGAGAGACCCAGTACTTC. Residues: CATSPGLAGGRETQYF.

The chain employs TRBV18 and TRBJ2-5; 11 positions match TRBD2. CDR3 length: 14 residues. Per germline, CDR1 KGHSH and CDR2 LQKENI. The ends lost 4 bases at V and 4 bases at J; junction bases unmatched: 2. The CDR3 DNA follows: TGTGCCAGCTCACTCACTAGCGGGAGAGAGACCCAGTACTTC. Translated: CASSLTSGRETQYF.

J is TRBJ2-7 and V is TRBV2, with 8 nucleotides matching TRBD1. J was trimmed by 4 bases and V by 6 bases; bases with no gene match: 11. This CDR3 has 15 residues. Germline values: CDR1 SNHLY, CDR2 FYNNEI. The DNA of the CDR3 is TGTGCCAGCAGAGCCCCCGGGACAGGTCGTTACGAGCAGTACTTC. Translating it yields CASRAPGTGRYEQYF. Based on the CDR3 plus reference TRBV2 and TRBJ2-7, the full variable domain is EPEVTQTPSHQVTQMGQEVILRCVPISNHLYFYWYRQILGQKVEFLVSFYNNEISEKSEIFDDQFSVERPDGSNFTLKIRSTKLEDSAMYFCASRAPGTGRYEQYFGPGTRLTVT.

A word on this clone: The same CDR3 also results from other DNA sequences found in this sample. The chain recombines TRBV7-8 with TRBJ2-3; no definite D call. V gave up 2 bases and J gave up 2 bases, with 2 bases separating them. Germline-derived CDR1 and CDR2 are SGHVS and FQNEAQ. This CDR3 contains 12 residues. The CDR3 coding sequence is TGTGCCAGCAGCTTATTCACAGATACGCAGTATTTT. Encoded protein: CASSLFTDTQYF. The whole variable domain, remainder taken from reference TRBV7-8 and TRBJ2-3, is GAGVSQSPRYKVAKRGQDVALRCDPISGHVSLFWYQQALGQGPEFLTYFQNEAQLDKSGLPSDRFFAERPEGSVSTLKIQRTQQEDSAVYLCASSLFTDTQYFGPGTRLTVL.

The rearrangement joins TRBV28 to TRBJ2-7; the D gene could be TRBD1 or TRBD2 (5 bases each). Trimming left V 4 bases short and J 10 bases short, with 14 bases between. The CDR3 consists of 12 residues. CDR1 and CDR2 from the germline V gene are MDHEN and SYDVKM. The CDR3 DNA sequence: TGTGCCAGCAGTTCGAGTGGGACGGCTCAGTACTTC. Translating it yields CASSSSGTAQYF.

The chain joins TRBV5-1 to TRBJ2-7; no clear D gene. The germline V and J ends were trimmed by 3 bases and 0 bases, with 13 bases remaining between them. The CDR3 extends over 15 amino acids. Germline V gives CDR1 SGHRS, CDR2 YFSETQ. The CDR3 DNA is TGCGCCAGCAGCTCGGCTTCAGCGAACTCCTACGAGCAGTACTTC. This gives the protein CASSSASANSYEQYF.

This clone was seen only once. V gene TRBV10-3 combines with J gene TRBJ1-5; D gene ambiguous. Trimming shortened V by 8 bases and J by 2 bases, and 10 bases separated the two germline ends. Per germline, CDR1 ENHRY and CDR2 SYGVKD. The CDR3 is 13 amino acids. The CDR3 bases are TGTGCCATCGGTCCAAGGGGCAATCAGCCCCAGCATTTT. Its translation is CAIGPRGNQPQHF.

The CDR3 region is CASRASYNEQFF. In DNA form, the CDR3 reads TGTGCCAGCCGGGCCTCCTACAATGAGCAGTTCTTC. The chain has TRBV27 and TRBJ2-1, with D hard to call. Looked up from germline, CDR1 is MNHEY and CDR2 is SMNVEV (reference sequence). The CDR3 contains 12 residues. Trimming removed 8 bases from V and 0 bases from J, with 5 bases in between.

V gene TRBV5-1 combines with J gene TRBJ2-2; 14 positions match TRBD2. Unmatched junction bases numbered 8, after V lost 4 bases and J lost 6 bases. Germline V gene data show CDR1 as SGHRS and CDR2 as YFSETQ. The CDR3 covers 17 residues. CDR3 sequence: CASSPRLAGGRAGELFF. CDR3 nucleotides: TGCGCCAGCAGCCCCCGACTAGCGGGAGGGCGGGCCGGGGAGCTGTTTTTT.

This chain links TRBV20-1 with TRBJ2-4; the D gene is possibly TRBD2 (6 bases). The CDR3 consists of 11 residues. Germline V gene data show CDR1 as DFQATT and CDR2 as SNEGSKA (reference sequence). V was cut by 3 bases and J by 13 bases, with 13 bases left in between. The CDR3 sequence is CSASWGGMQYF. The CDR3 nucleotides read TGCAGTGCTAGTTGGGGCGGGATGCAGTACTTC.

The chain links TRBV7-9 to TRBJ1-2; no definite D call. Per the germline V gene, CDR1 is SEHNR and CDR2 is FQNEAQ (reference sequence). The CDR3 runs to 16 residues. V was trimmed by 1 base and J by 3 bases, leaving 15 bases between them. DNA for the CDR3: TGTGCCAGCAGCTTAGGTCTCGGCGGCAGCGACTATGGCTACACCTTC. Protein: CASSLGLGGSDYGYTF. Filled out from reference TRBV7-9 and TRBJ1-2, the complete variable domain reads DTGVSQNPRHKITKRGQNVTFRCDPISEHNRLYWYRQTLGQGPEFLTYFQNEAQLEKSRLLSDRFSAERPKGSFSTLEIQRTEQGDSAMYLCASSLGLGGSDYGYTFGSGTRLTVV.